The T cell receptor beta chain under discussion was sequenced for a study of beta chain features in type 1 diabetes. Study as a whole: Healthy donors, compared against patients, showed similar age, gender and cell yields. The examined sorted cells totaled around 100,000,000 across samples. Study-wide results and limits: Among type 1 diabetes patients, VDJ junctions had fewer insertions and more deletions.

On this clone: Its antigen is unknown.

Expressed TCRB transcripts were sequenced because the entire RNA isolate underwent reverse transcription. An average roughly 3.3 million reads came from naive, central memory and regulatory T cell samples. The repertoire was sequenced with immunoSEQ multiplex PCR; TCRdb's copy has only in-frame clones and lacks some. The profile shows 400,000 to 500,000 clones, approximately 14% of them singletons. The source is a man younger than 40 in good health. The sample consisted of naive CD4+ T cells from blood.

The DNA for the CDR3 is TGCGCCACCGGACAGGGGGCTACGCCGGAGACCCAGTACTTC. Translated: CATGQGATPETQYF. This sequence joins TRBV5-1 and TRBJ2-5, with 11 bases identical to TRBD1. The V and J ends lost 9 bases and 5 bases, in that order; junction bases with no gene match: 9. CDR1 is SGHRS, CDR2 YFSETQ, per germline. This CDR3 is built from 14 residues.